Listed here are 14 T cell receptor beta chains from one sample, sequenced in a study of T cells expressing NK-cell markers. TCRdb reprocessed the 5' RACE reads; each CDR3 protein has one entry and no DNA is given. The sample data list some 460,000 distinct CDR3 sequences. The sample taken for sequencing was blood T cells: a sorted CD56 or NKG2C T cell subset, CD4+ or CD8+ T cells, or bulk PBMC T cells (not recorded which). The receptor set was obtained from a woman aged 50 to 60 in good health.

This chain links TRBV27 with TRBJ1-2; with no DNA, the TCRdb D assignment of TRBD1 cannot be verified. CDR3 length: 16 residues. CDR1 and CDR2 (germline): MNHEY, SMNVEV (reference sequence). The CDR3 protein is CASRQHSGSTNYGYTF.

This sequence joins TRBV12-3 or TRBV12-4 and TRBJ1-6; the TCRdb D gene call, TRBD1, has no DNA to confirm it. This CDR3 has 17 residues. The CDR3 sequence is CASSLFRRTGDNSPLHF.

The CDR3 spells CATMEGGLNEQFF. The rearrangement links TRBV24-1 to TRBJ2-1; TCRdb indicates TRBD2, and absent DNA this call remains unverified. This CDR3 spans 13 amino acids. The germline V gene has CDR1 KGHDR and CDR2 SFDVKD.

This chain joins TRBV7-3 and TRBJ2-3; the TCRdb call, TRBD2, lacks DNA for checking. The CDR3 spans 14 residues. CDR1 SGHTA and CDR2 FQGTGA come from the germline V gene. CDR3 loop: CASSLMPSPNTQYF.

The chain links TRBV7-2 to TRBJ2-1; the TCRdb call, TRBD2, lacks DNA for checking. The germline V gene encodes CDR1 SGHTA and CDR2 FQGNSA. This CDR3 has 14 residues. The CDR3 is CASSLGGRGPEQFF.

The chain links TRBV10-1 to TRBJ2-1; the TCRdb call, TRBD1, lacks DNA for checking. This CDR3 has 11 residues. Germline lookup yields CDR1 WNHNN and CDR2 SYGVQD (reference sequence). The CDR3 spells CAVQGRDEQFF.

The V gene is TRBV7-3, the J gene TRBJ2-3; the D call from TCRdb, TRBD1, cannot be confirmed without DNA. The length of the CDR3 is 15 residues. Germline-derived CDR1 and CDR2 are SGHTA and FQGTGA. The chain's CDR3 is CASSPGRGPTDTQYF.

The genes are TRBV14 and TRBJ1-1. The CDR3 contains 16 residues. The germline V gene encodes CDR1 SGHDN and CDR2 FVKESK. The CDR3 region is CASSPRGLGVNTEAFF.

This chain uses TRBV29-1 with TRBJ2-7; TCRdb's D call of TRBD2 is untestable without DNA. The CDR3 runs 15 residues. CDR1 SQVTM and CDR2 ANQGSEA come from the germline V gene. The chain's CDR3 is CSVEGGSAGPYEQYF.

This sequence joins TRBV14 and TRBJ1-2; the TRBD1 assignment by TCRdb is unverifiable without DNA. The germline V gene encodes CDR1 SGHDN and CDR2 FVKESK. The CDR3 has 14 residues. The CDR3 here is CASSQTYPGSGYTF. Complete variable domain (other parts from reference TRBV14 and TRBJ1-2): EAGVTQFPSHSVIEKGQTVTLRCDPISGHDNLYWYRRVMGKEIKFLLHFVKESKQDESGMPNNRFLAERTGGTYSTLKVQPAELEDSGVYFCASSQTYPGSGYTFGSGTRLTVV.

The chain joins TRBV29-1 to TRBJ2-4; TCRdb's assignment of TRBD2 cannot be checked, as there is no DNA. This CDR3 comprises 14 residues. Germline assignment: CDR1 SQVTM and CDR2 ANQGSEA. The CDR3 reads CSAAGGFGKNIQYF.

The chain uses TRBV7-2 and TRBJ2-4. The CDR3 spans 15 residues. Germline CDR1 SGHTA, CDR2 FQGNSA. This CDR3 is CASSSDLGFKNIQYF.

The chain has TRBV30 and TRBJ2-1. The CDR3 loop spans 14 amino acids. CDR1 and CDR2 from the germline V gene are GTSNPN and SVGIG (reference sequence). The CDR3 spells CAWSVVSRTDEQFF. Supplemented by reference TRBV30 and TRBJ2-1, the full variable domain reads SQTIHQWPATLVQPVGSPLSLECTVEGTSNPNLYWYRQAAGRGLQLLFYSVGIGQISSEVPQNLSASRPQDRQFILSSKKLLLSDSGFYLCAWSVVSRTDEQFFGPGTRLTVL.

The chain links TRBV20-1 to TRBJ1-5; without DNA, the TCRdb call of TRBD1 cannot be checked. The CDR3 loop spans 13 amino acids. Germline values: CDR1 DFQATT, CDR2 SNEGSKA (reference sequence). CDR3 protein: CSASGDRVAPQHF.